This TCR beta chain emerged from a study of shared clonotypes between healthy human individuals. The assay used deep level. The material for each subset, its genomic DNA, was split evenly across several immunoSEQ plates. Assay: immunoSEQ multiplex PCR; the TCRdb copy retains only in-frame clones and omits some. The sample gives 1,400,000 or so clones, 98% to 99% of which show up once; about 0.34% is in the top ten. Germline values: CDR1 MNHEY, CDR2 SVGAGI. The CDR3 runs to 12 residues. V gave up 10 bases and J gave up 8 bases, with 17 bases separating them. Points on this clone: What it binds is not known.

Study-level points and caveats: Generation of non-shared clonotypes was less probable than generation of clonotypes shared by all four donors.

The material sequenced was naive CD4+ T cells sorted from blood. As to subset: CD45RA+ positively selected. This TCR was recovered from a man between 25 and 39 years old in good health. The chain carries TRBV6-5 and TRBJ1-2; D not certain. The CDR3 DNA follows: TGTGCCACCGGGTCCAGAACTAGGGGCTACACCTTC. The encoded protein is CATGSRTRGYTF.